These T cell receptor beta chains were read from a single sample in a study of blood T cell repertoires in COVID-19. Only in-frame clones appear in the TCRdb table, and some are missing; sequencing was by immunoSEQ multiplex PCR. Here the sample spans under 350,000 clones, over 85% being singletons. The sample was PBMCs or T cells enriched from blood (not recorded which). These receptors were obtained from a man aged 60-69 years who had recovered from COVID-19. CDR3s include the opening cysteine and the closing phenylalanine or tryptophan. The D gene is left open where the match is weak. Expanded clones are given a class, and other clones once, few, many or no size at all.

J,length,size,V,D,DNA,CDR3
TRBJ1-2,13,NA,TRBV7-2,NA,TGTGCCAGCAGCTTATCCAGGGTGAATGGCTACACCTTC,CASSLSRVNGYTF
TRBJ1-4,15,NA,TRBV19,NA,TGTGCCAGTGCCGACCCCAGGTCGGGGGGTGAAAAACTGTTTTTT,CASADPRSGGEKLFF
TRBJ1-4,11,NA,TRBV20-1,NA,TGCAGTGCTAGACTTCTGGAAAAACTGTTTTTT,CSARLLEKLFF
TRBJ2-1,13,NA,TRBV7-6,NA,TGTGCCAGCGTAGACGGCGGGTACAATGAGCAGTTCTTC,CASVDGGYNEQFF
TRBJ2-2,15,once,TRBV7-6,TRBD1,TGTGCCAGCAGCTCCCAGGACAGGGCCACCGGGGAGCTGTTTTTT,CASSSQDRATGELFF
TRBJ1-5,14,NA,TRBV11-2,NA,TGTGCCAGCAGCTTAGCGCCAGGGTCACAGCCCCAGCATTTT,CASSLAPGSQPQHF
TRBJ2-1,11,NA,TRBV18,NA,TGTGCCAGCTCACCACGGGACTCACAGTTCTTC,CASSPRDSQFF
TRBJ2-7,14,once,TRBV29-1,NA,TGCAGCGTTGAAGATCCCGGGACACTTTACGAGCAGTACTTC,CSVEDPGTLYEQYF
TRBJ2-3,17,NA,TRBV27,NA,TGTGCCAGCACTCAGCGGCGGGGGCGTCTAAGTGTCGATACGCAGTATTTT,CASTQRRGRLSVDTQYF
TRBJ1-4,15,once,TRBV19,TRBD1,TGTGCCAGTAGTGGGGCGACAGGGGCTAGAGAAAAACTGTTTTTT,CASSGATGAREKLFF
TRBJ2-2,16,NA,TRBV10-3,TRBD1,TGTGCCATCAGTGACTTAGGGACAGGGCGGACCGGGGAGCTGTTTTTT,CAISDLGTGRTGELFF
TRBJ1-1,13,NA,TRBV28,NA,TGTGCCAGCAGTTTAGCCAGGGTAACTGAAGCTTTCTTT,CASSLARVTEAFF
TRBJ1-5,15,NA,TRBV5-1,NA,TGCGCCAGCAGCTTGGGTGGGGACATCTATCAGCCCCAGCATTTT,CASSLGGDIYQPQHF
TRBJ2-2,16,NA,TRBV7-3,TRBD1,TGTGCCAGCAGCTTCTCAACAGGGGCGAACACCGGGGAGCTGTTTTTT,CASSFSTGANTGELFF
TRBJ1-2,13,NA,TRBV11-2,TRBD1,TGTGCCAGCAGCCCGCAGGGGGCCTATGGCTACACCTTC,CASSPQGAYGYTF
TRBJ2-2,15,NA,TRBV4-1,NA,TGCGCCAGCAGCCAATGGGCTGAATTCGCCGGGGAGCTGTTTTTT,CASSQWAEFAGELFF
TRBJ2-5,15,NA,TRBV4-1,NA,TGCGCCAGCAGCCAAACAAGGGACTTCGCCAAGACCCAGTACTTC,CASSQTRDFAKTQYF
TRBJ1-6,16,NA,TRBV4-1,TRBD1,TGCGCCAGCAGCCAAGATTGGGACAGGGGTAATTCACCCCTCCACTTT,CASSQDWDRGNSPLHF
TRBJ1-5,14,NA,TRBV5-6,TRBD1,TGTGCCAGCAGCTGGGGACAGGGGAGTCAGCCCCAGCATTTT,CASSWGQGSQPQHF
TRBJ2-1,20,NA,TRBV7-6,TRBD1,TGTGCCAGCAGCTCACTTCCGGGACAGGGGAACACGTACTCCTACAATGAGCAGTTCTTC,CASSSLPGQGNTYSYNEQFF
TRBJ1-1,14,NA,TRBV30,NA,TGTGCCTGGAGTCGAACACAGAGTAACACTGAAGCTTTCTTT,CAWSRTQSNTEAFF
TRBJ2-1,16,NA,TRBV6-1,TRBD2,TGTGCCAGCAGTGCCACACCGCCGGGACTAAGCAATGAGCAGTTCTTC,CASSATPPGLSNEQFF
TRBJ1-1,13,NA,TRBV27,TRBD1,TGTGCCAGCAGGGAGGACAGGGGGGGTGAAGCTTTCTTT,CASREDRGGEAFF
TRBJ1-2,14,NA,TRBV5-4,NA,TGTGCCAGCAGCTTGAGGGGCGTTGGGGATGGCTACACCTTC,CASSLRGVGDGYTF
TRBJ2-1,17,NA,TRBV6-4,TRBD2,TGTGCCAGCAGTGAATCCTCAGCGGGAGGCGCCTACAATGAGCAGTTCTTC,CASSESSAGGAYNEQFF
TRBJ2-4,16,NA,TRBV5-8,TRBD2,TGTGCCAGCAGCCCTAGCGGGAGGAGGACCAAAAACATTCAGTACTTC,CASSPSGRRTKNIQYF
TRBJ1-5,13,NA,TRBV5-5,NA,TGTGCCAGCAGCCCAACGTCTAGTCCGCCCCAGCATTTT,CASSPTSSPPQHF
TRBJ2-1,16,NA,TRBV19,TRBD1,TGTGCCAGTAACAGGGGGACGAATCTCCCTTACAATGAGCAGTTCTTC,CASNRGTNLPYNEQFF
TRBJ2-1,16,NA,TRBV24-1,TRBD2,TGTGCCACCAGTGATTTCTCTAGCGGGAGGGACAATGAGCAGTTCTTC,CATSDFSSGRDNEQFF
TRBJ2-3,17,once,TRBV5-1,TRBD1,TGCGCCAGCAGCTTCGGACAGGGCGCGTTGGTCACAGATACGCAGTATTTT,CASSFGQGALVTDTQYF
TRBJ1-3,15,NA,TRBV19,NA,TGTGCCACCCGGTCGGGAGACTCCGCTGGAAACACCATATATTTT,CATRSGDSAGNTIYF
TRBJ2-7,13,NA,TRBV10-3,NA,TGTGCCATCAGTGATTCGGGGTACTACGAGCAGTACTTC,CAISDSGYYEQYF
TRBJ1-1,14,NA,TRBV3-1/TRBV3-2,NA,TGTGCCAGCAGCCTGGGGGGTCGCAACACTGAAGCTTTCTTT,CASSLGGRNTEAFF
TRBJ2-1,16,NA,TRBV11-2,TRBD2,TGTGCCAGCAGCCGCCTAGCGGGGGTGAAGTACAATGAGCAGTTCTTC,CASSRLAGVKYNEQFF
TRBJ1-6,13,once,TRBV12-3/TRBV12-4,TRBD1,TGTGCCAGCAGGGGACAGGAAAATTCACCCCTCCACTTT,CASRGQENSPLHF
TRBJ1-1,14,NA,TRBV27,NA,TGTGCCAGCAGTTTAGCCGGGTTGAACACTGAAGCTTTCTTT,CASSLAGLNTEAFF
TRBJ2-1,16,few,TRBV14,TRBD2,TGTGCCAGCAGCCAGACCCGGGGGGTTGTTGAAGATGAGCAGTTCTTC,CASSQTRGVVEDEQFF
TRBJ1-1,14,once,TRBV7-2,NA,TGTGCCAGCAGCCTCCGGACAGACTACACTGAAGCTTTCTTT,CASSLRTDYTEAFF
TRBJ1-4,15,NA,TRBV4-1,NA,TGCGCCAGCAGCCAAGATGCGGTCTACGGTGAAAAACTGTTTTTT,CASSQDAVYGEKLFF
TRBJ1-5,13,NA,TRBV2,NA,TGTGCCAGCCACAGGGATAGCAATCAGCCCCAGCATTTT,CASHRDSNQPQHF
TRBJ2-1,15,NA,TRBV7-2,NA,TGTGCCAGCAGCTTTACTTATCAGGCCTACAATGAGCAGTTCTTC,CASSFTYQAYNEQFF
TRBJ2-7,16,NA,TRBV9,TRBD1,TGTGCCAGCAGCGCGGGACAGGGATTGAGGTTCCACGAGCAGTACTTC,CASSAGQGLRFHEQYF
TRBJ1-5,15,NA,TRBV3-1/TRBV3-2,TRBD1,TGTGCCAGCAGTTCGGGGACAGATAGCAATCAGCCCCAGCATTTT,CASSSGTDSNQPQHF
TRBJ1-1,14,NA,TRBV19,TRBD1,TGTGCCAGTAGTATGGTAGGGGGCCGGACTGAAGCTTTCTTT,CASSMVGGRTEAFF
TRBJ1-4,16,NA,TRBV9,TRBD1,TGTGCCAGCAGCGTAGAAGGGGGCGGATATAATGAAAAACTGTTTTTT,CASSVEGGGYNEKLFF